Described below is a single T cell receptor beta chain sequence and its context. The antigen remains unidentified. The PCR contained 60 Vbeta and 13 Jbeta primers. Profiling relied on immunoSEQ multiplex PCR, and the TCRdb table lists in-frame clones only, not all of them. The sample contains about 78,000 clones, 80% of which appear only once. This entry comes from a study of cytomegalovirus exposure and HLA in healthy donors. Whole-study results and caveats: Sequencing likely produced, as an artifact, a cluster of highly shared sequence variants. Specificity of a few CMV-associated chains for CMV antigens was verified in vitro.

J lost 1 base, V lost 7 bases, and 5 bases had no gene match. Per the germline V gene, CDR1 is SGHAT and CDR2 is FQNNGV. The CDR3 spans 15 residues. The rearrangement uses TRBV11-2 and TRBJ2-5, with 11 bases fitting TRBD2. Source material: PBMCs. The source of this sequence is a man aged 45 to 65 in good health and CMV-seropositive. In DNA form, the CDR3 reads TGTGCCAGCATCCCGACTAGCGGGGCCCAAGAGACCCAGTACTTC. Its protein product is CASIPTSGAQETQYF.